The 13 T cell receptor beta chains listed next were all sequenced from one sample in a study of T cells in Graves' hyperthyroidism and ophthalmopathy. The CDR3 regions of TCR beta were amplified from RNA transcripts. An initial round of RT-PCR targeting the TCR CDR3 relied on the HTBI primer set. TCRdb independently ran MiXCR on the multiplex PCR reads; one entry per CDR3 protein. The data hold about 610,000 distinct CDR3 sequences, with about 15% observed a single time. The sequenced sample consisted of blood. These receptors originate from a woman aged 40 to 55 with Graves' ophthalmopathy.

This clonotype was detected ten times or more. This rearrangement joins TRBV27 to TRBJ1-1; TRBD1 matches at 9 bases. The CDR3 consists of 14 residues. With V trimmed by 8 bases and J by 11 bases, 15 bases remained unmatched. Germline lookup yields CDR1 MNHEY and CDR2 SMNVEV (reference sequence). CDR3 amino acids: CASRLGDRATQAFF. CDR3 coding DNA: TGTGCCAGCCGATTGGGGGACAGGGCCACCCAGGCTTTCTTT.

V gene TRBV11-2 combines with J gene TRBJ2-7; the match to TRBD2 covers 10 bases. There are 17 residues in the CDR3. V shed 4 bases, J shed 6 bases, and the junction held 15 bases outside the gene matches. Germline CDR1 SGHAT, CDR2 FQNNGV. In nucleotides, the CDR3 is TGTGCCAGCAGCTCCAGCCCGGGGTCTAGCGGGAGTCGCGAGCAGTACTTC. Residues: CASSSSPGSSGSREQYF.

This clonotype was observed a handful of times. The chain is built from TRBV10-3 and TRBJ2-3; D unresolved. This CDR3 region has 12 residues. V was cut by 3 bases and J by 0 bases, with 1 base left in between. The germline V gene encodes CDR1 ENHRY and CDR2 SYGVKD. The CDR3 loop is CAISESTDTQYF. The CDR3 nucleotides are TGTGCCATCAGTGAAAGCACAGATACGCAGTATTTT.

Ten or more counts support this clonotype. The chain has TRBV28 and TRBJ2-7; 12 nucleotides match TRBD1. The V segment lost 8 bases and the J segment 3 bases; nucleotides outside the gene matches: 2. Germline-derived CDR1 and CDR2 are MDHEN and SYDVKM. The CDR3 loop spans 13 amino acids. The CDR3 coding sequence is TGTGCCAGCGGGACAGGGGGCGGCTACGAGCAGTACTTC. The encoded protein is CASGTGGGYEQYF.

This clonotype was recorded a few times. The CDR3 nucleotides are TGTGCCAGCAGTGAAGCAAACGGGGCCATGACCCAGTACTTC. As protein: CASSEANGAMTQYF. The chain is built from TRBV6-1 and TRBJ2-5, with D tentatively TRBD1 or TRBD2 (5 bases each). The germline V and J ends were trimmed by 0 bases and 7 bases, with 12 bases remaining between them. This CDR3 spans 14 amino acids. Germline values: CDR1 MNHNS, CDR2 SASEGT.

This clonotype was seen only a few times. The chain combines TRBV15 with TRBJ2-5; no reliable D call. V lost 0 bases and J 6 bases, leaving 8 bases between the germline ends. The germline V gene encodes CDR1 LNHNV and CDR2 YYDKDF (reference sequence). This CDR3 has 13 amino acids. The chain's CDR3 is CATSREARKTQYF. The CDR3 DNA follows: TGTGCCACCAGCAGAGAGGCCCGTAAGACCCAGTACTTC. Full variable domain (outside the CDR3, taken from reference TRBV15 and TRBJ2-5): DAMVIQNPRYQVTQFGKPVTLSCSQTLNHNVMYWYQQKSSQAPKLLFHYYDKDFNNEADTPDNFQSRRPNTSFCFLDIRSPGLGDTAMYLCATSREARKTQYFGPGTRLLVL.

This clonotype was counted many times. This CDR3 reads CASALGTATEAFF. In nucleotides, the CDR3 is TGTGCCAGTGCCCTGGGCACTGCCACTGAAGCTTTCTTT. The rearrangement uses TRBV19 and TRBJ1-1; no definite D call. The CDR3 spans 13 residues. V shed 8 bases and J shed 4 bases, with 14 bases lying between them. Germline V CDR1 and CDR2: LNHDA, SQIVND (reference sequence).

This clonotype was recorded many times. This sequence joins TRBV7-9 and TRBJ1-2, with D perhaps matching TRBD1 (5 bases). Per germline, CDR1 SEHNR and CDR2 FQNEAQ (reference sequence). This CDR3 spans 13 amino acids. With 1 base removed from V and 8 bases from J, the gap between germline ends came to 11 bases. CDR3 sequence (DNA): TGTGCCAGCAGCTTAGGAGGGACGAACGGCTACACCTTC. This translates into CASSLGGTNGYTF.

The DNA for the CDR3 is TGTGCCAGCAGTTTTCTGGCGGGAAGCCCGAGCACAGATACGCAGTATTTT. Protein product: CASSFLAGSPSTDTQYF. The chain employs TRBV12-3 or TRBV12-4 and TRBJ2-3; tentative D call: TRBD2 (6 bases). The CDR3 runs to 17 residues. V shed 3 bases and J shed 0 bases, with 16 bases lying between them.

This clonotype was picked up many times. This chain links TRBV7-2 with TRBJ1-5; D not certain. This CDR3 has 14 residues. V gave up 4 bases and J gave up 3 bases, with 10 bases separating them. CDR1 and CDR2 from the germline V gene are SGHTA and FQGNSA. The CDR3 DNA is TGTGCCAGCAGCTCCCTCCCGTCCAATCAGCCCCAGCATTTT. Its protein product is CASSSLPSNQPQHF.

The chain has TRBV28 and TRBJ2-5, with TRBD1 matching over 7 bases. Germline values: CDR1 MDHEN, CDR2 SYDVKM. CDR3 length: 15 residues. V trimming: 1 base; J trimming: 1 base; junction bases outside the gene matches: 3. Written as DNA, the CDR3 is TGTGCCAGCAGTTTATCGACAGGGCCCCAAGAGACCCAGTACTTC. Translating gives CASSLSTGPQETQYF.

In its sample, this clonotype was seen many times. DNA of the CDR3: TGTGCCAGTAGCCGACCGACACAGGAATGGCAAGAGACCCAGTACTTC. This encodes CASSRPTQEWQETQYF. This chain connects TRBV19 to TRBJ2-5; D might be TRBD1 (5 bases). Trimming took 6 bases from V and 2 from J, leaving 19 bases between them. The CDR3 runs 16 residues. In germline, CDR1 is LNHDA, CDR2 SQIVND (reference sequence).

The CDR3 DNA reads TGTGCCAGCAGGGGGCAAGTAGGGGGCGTTAATCAGCCCCAGCATTTT. Translation: CASRGQVGGVNQPQHF. The V call is TRBV12-3 or TRBV12-4, the J call TRBJ1-5; 7 bases match TRBD1. CDR3 length equals 16 residues. Germline trimming cut 6 bases from V and 4 bases from J; bases unmatched to any gene: 12.